The 13 T cell receptor beta chains presented below share a single source sample, sequenced in a study of T cell changes during pregnancy in multiple sclerosis. The data were produced by immunoSEQ multiplex PCR, yet TCRdb's version contains in-frame clones alone and is incomplete. Of about 68,000 clones in the sample, approximately 90% were seen once. The source was peripheral blood, collected in the third trimester of pregnancy. These TCRs come from a female donor with multiple sclerosis, enrolled in a pregnancy study.

The chain joins TRBV6-6 to TRBJ2-3, with D tentatively TRBD2 (5 bases). Germline V gene lookup returns CDR1 MNHNY and CDR2 SVGAGI (reference sequence). Trimming stripped 6 bases from V and 6 bases from J, with 19 bases between. This CDR3 region has 15 residues. The CDR3 nucleotides read TGTGCCAGCAGCAAGAGTGCTAGCCTCGGGGATACGCAGTATTTT. Its protein product is CASSKSASLGDTQYF.

The rearrangement uses TRBV27 and TRBJ2-7; D might be TRBD2 (6 bases). The germline CDR1 and CDR2 sequences are MNHEY and SMNVEV (reference sequence). The CDR3 contains 13 residues. Trimming removed 6 bases at V and 5 bases at J, with 14 bases between. CDR3 DNA: TGTGCCAGCAGGCCAGCGGGTTCCCACGAGCAGTACTTC. Amino acid sequence: CASRPAGSHEQYF.

The chain couples TRBV10-1 to TRBJ2-5, with 7 bases fitting TRBD2. This CDR3 is 15 amino acids long. The trim removed 0 bases at V and 2 bases at J, leaving 3 bases unmatched. Germline CDR1 WNHNN, CDR2 SYGVQD (reference sequence). The CDR3 spells CASSESASGQETQYF. The DNA of the CDR3 is TGCGCCAGCAGTGAGTCGGCTAGCGGACAAGAGACCCAGTACTTC.

The J gene is TRBJ2-7, the V gene TRBV6-1, with 9 bases that match TRBD1. Germline V gives CDR1 MNHNS, CDR2 SASEGT. The CDR3 is 15 amino acids. The V gene end was trimmed by 5 bases and the J gene end by 7 bases; junction bases not matched to a gene: 12. CDR3 nucleotide sequence: TGTGCCAGCAGTCTGGGGGGGACAGGGACTCGGGAGCAGTACTTC. Translating gives CASSLGGTGTREQYF.

This clone was seen only a few times. The CDR3 DNA sequence: TGTGCCTCCACTCGGCGGGGTGAGAACACTGAAGCTTTCTTT. As protein: CASTRRGENTEAFF. The rearrangement links TRBV30 to TRBJ1-1; no clear D. The CDR3 extends over 14 amino acids. Per the germline V gene, CDR1 is GTSNPN and CDR2 is SVGIG (reference sequence). V was shortened by 7 bases and J by 1 base, with 16 bases between the two germline ends.

V gene TRBV19 combines with J gene TRBJ1-2, with D perhaps matching TRBD1 (6 bases). Germline V gives CDR1 LNHDA, CDR2 SQIVND (reference sequence). Deletions cut 7 bases from V and 1 base from J, with 13 bases between. The length of the CDR3 is 14 residues. The CDR3 region is CASTEGQHNYGYTF. CDR3 DNA: TGTGCCAGTACTGAGGGACAACATAACTATGGCTACACCTTC.

The chain joins TRBV6-5 to TRBJ2-7; tentatively, D is TRBD1 (6 bases). There are 14 residues in the CDR3. In germline, CDR1 is MNHEY, CDR2 SVGAGI. V was trimmed by 2 bases and J by 4 bases, leaving 12 bases between them. CDR3 in DNA: TGTGCCAGCAGTTACGGAGACAGGTTATACGAGCAGTACTTC. This codes for CASSYGDRLYEQYF.

The CDR3: CASSLGGTGINTEAFF. CDR3 DNA sequence: TGTGCCAGCAGCTTAGGAGGGACAGGGATTAACACTGAAGCTTTCTTT. V and J are TRBV7-3 and TRBJ1-1; 9 bases map to TRBD1. Germline CDR1 is SGHTA and CDR2 is FQGTGA. J was trimmed by 2 bases and V by 2 bases; bases with no gene match: 6. The length of the CDR3 is 16 residues.

This clone was observed once. The V gene is TRBV19, the J gene TRBJ2-1; 8 nucleotides align to TRBD1. From germline, CDR1 is LNHDA and CDR2 SQIVND (reference sequence). The CDR3 contains 16 residues. V was pared by 7 bases and J by 9 bases, with 17 bases of the junction left unmatched. In DNA, the CDR3 is TGTGCCAGTATCGACACCGGGACAGGAGGCAGTGGTGAGCAGTTCTTC. Protein product: CASIDTGTGGSGEQFF.

The chain recombines TRBV19 with TRBJ1-5; 9 bases are shared with TRBD1. This CDR3 region has 15 residues. CDR1 and CDR2 (germline): LNHDA, SQIVND (reference sequence). V gave up 3 bases and J gave up 6 bases; unmatched junction bases: 6. CDR3 region: CASSIRDRDGQPQHF. The CDR3 nucleotides are TGTGCCAGTAGTATTAGGGACAGGGATGGTCAGCCCCAGCATTTT.

This sequence joins TRBV7-9 and TRBJ2-1, with 8 bases identical to TRBD2. CDR3 size: 16 residues. V lost 6 bases and J lost 2; bases outside the gene matches: 9. Germline assignment: CDR1 SEHNR and CDR2 FQNEAQ (reference sequence). The CDR3 loop reads CASSRREGATYNEQFF. The CDR3 nucleotides are TGTGCCAGCAGTCGTCGGGAGGGCGCTACCTACAATGAGCAGTTCTTC.

CDR3 loop: CASSDSTGAGGYTF. The CDR3 region has the DNA TGTGCCAGCAGTGACTCAACAGGGGCCGGGGGCTACACCTTC. The rearrangement joins TRBV6-4 to TRBJ1-2, with 7 bases matching TRBD1. J gave up 8 bases and V 0 bases, and 6 bases lay outside the gene matches. Germline V gives CDR1 MRHNA, CDR2 SNTAGT. The CDR3 contains 14 residues.

The CDR3 coding sequence is TGTGCCAGCAGTGACTCAGCGGGAGCGGGCAATGAGCAGTTCTTC. Protein: CASSDSAGAGNEQFF. The chain recombines TRBV6-4 with TRBJ2-1; 8 bases align to TRBD2. Per the germline V gene, CDR1 is MRHNA and CDR2 is SNTAGT. Unmatched junction bases numbered 4, after V lost 0 bases and J lost 6 bases. The CDR3 contains 15 residues.